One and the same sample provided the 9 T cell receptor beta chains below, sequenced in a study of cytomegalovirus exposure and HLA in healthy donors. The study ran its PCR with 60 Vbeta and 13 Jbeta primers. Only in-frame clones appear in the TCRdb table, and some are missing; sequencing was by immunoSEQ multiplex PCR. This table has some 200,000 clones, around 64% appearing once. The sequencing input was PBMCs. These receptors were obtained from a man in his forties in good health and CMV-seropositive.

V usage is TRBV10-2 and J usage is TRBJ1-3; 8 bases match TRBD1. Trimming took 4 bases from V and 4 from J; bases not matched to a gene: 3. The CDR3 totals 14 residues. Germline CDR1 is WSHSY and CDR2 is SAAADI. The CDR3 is CASSGQGRGNTIYF. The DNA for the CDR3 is TGCGCCAGCAGTGGACAGGGGCGAGGAAACACCATATATTTT.

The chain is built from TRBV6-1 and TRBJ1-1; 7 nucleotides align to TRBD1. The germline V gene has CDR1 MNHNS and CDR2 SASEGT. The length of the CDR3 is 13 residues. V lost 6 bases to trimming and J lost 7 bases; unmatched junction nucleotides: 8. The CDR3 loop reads CASSPTGEGEAFF. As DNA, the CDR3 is TGTGCCAGCAGCCCTACAGGGGAAGGTGAAGCTTTCTTT.

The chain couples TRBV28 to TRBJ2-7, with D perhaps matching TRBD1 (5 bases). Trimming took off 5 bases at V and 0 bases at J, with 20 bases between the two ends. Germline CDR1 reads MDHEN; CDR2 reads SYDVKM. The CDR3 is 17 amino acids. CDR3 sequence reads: CASSAVPPTVISYEQYF. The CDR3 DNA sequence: TGTGCCAGCAGTGCTGTACCCCCGACAGTAATCTCCTACGAGCAGTACTTC.

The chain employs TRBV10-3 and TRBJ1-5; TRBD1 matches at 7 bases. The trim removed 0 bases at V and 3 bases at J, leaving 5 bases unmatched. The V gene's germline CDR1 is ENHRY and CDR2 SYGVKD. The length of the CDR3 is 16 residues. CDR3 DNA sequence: TGTGCCATCAGTGAGTCGAAGGGGGCCCTCAATCAGCCCCAGCATTTT. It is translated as CAISESKGALNQPQHF.

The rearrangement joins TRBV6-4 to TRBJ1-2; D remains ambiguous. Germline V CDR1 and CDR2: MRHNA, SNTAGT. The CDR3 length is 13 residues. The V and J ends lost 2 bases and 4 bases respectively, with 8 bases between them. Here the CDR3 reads CASSDGPLYGYTF. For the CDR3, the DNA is TGTGCCAGCAGTGACGGGCCGCTCTATGGCTACACCTTC.

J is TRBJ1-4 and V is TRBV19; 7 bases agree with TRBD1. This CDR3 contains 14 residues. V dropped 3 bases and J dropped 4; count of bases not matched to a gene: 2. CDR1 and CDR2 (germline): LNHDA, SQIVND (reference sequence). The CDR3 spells CASSIGTDNEKLFF. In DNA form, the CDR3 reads TGTGCCAGTAGTATCGGGACAGATAATGAAAAACTGTTTTTT.

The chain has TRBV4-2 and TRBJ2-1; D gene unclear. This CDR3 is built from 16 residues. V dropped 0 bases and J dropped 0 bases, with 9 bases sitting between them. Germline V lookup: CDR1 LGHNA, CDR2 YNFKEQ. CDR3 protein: CASSQERSSSYNEQFF. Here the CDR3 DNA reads TGTGCCAGCAGCCAAGAAAGATCGAGCTCCTACAATGAGCAGTTCTTC.

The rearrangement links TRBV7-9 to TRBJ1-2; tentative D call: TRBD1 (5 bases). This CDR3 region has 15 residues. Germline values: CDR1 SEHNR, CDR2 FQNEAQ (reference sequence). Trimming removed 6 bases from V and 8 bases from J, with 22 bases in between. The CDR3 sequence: CASSLPQGSRGGYTF. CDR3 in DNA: TGTGCCAGCAGTTTACCCCAGGGTAGCCGGGGGGGCTACACCTTC.

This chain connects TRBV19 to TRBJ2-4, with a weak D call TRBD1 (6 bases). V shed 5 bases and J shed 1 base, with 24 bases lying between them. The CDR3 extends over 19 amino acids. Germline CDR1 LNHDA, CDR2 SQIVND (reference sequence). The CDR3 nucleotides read TGTGCCAGTAGTCGTCGGGACATCTACGTTTGGGAGGCCAAAAACATTCAGTACTTC. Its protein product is CASSRRDIYVWEAKNIQYF. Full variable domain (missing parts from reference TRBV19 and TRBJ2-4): DGGITQSPKYLFRKEGQNVTLSCEQNLNHDAMYWYRQDPGQGLRLIYYSQIVNDFQKGDIAEGYSVSREKKESFPLTVTSAQKNPTAFYLCASSRRDIYVWEAKNIQYFGAGTRLSVL.